A selection of T cell receptor beta chains follows, all from one sample in a study of T cell responses to AZD1222 COVID-19 vaccine. Measured with immunoSEQ multiplex PCR; TCRdb has only the in-frame clones, and not every one. The sample gives around 200,000 clones, approximately 95% of which show up once; about 4% is in the top ten. The starting material was peripheral blood, obtained on day 0 of AZD1222 vaccination. All receptors come from an adult in good health. Both conserved end residues are part of each CDR3. D genes are given only for firm matches. The listing skips clone size in some rows; elsewhere it reads once, few, many or a size class.

size	V	J	D	CDR3	DNA
NA	TRBV11-2	TRBJ2-7	NA	CASSLSRAYEQYF	TGTGCCAGCAGCTTATCCCGCGCCTACGAGCAGTACTTC
once	TRBV20-1	TRBJ2-7	NA	CSARSRVEQYF	TGCAGTGCTAGGAGCAGGGTCGAGCAGTACTTC
NA	TRBV5-1	TRBJ2-2	NA	CASSFRAGETGELFF	TGCGCCAGCAGCTTCCGGGCAGGGGAGACCGGGGAGCTGTTTTTT
NA	TRBV5-1	TRBJ2-1	NA	CASSRLASEQFF	TGCGCCAGCAGCCGCCTAGCATCTGAGCAGTTCTTC
NA	TRBV15	TRBJ2-7	NA	CATSGFHQGVWYEQYF	TGTGCCACCAGCGGCTTCCATCAGGGCGTTTGGTACGAGCAGTACTTC
NA	TRBV11-3	TRBJ2-7	TRBD2	CASSLVSGSINEQYF	TGTGCCAGCAGCTTAGTTAGCGGGAGTATCAACGAGCAGTACTTC
NA	TRBV6-5	TRBJ2-7	NA	CASSPGRHEQYF	TGTGCCAGCAGTCCGGGTAGGCACGAGCAGTACTTC
once	TRBV2	TRBJ2-7	TRBD1	CATSTGHIYEQYF	TGTGCCACGTCGACAGGGCATATCTACGAGCAGTACTTC
NA	TRBV5-1	TRBJ2-7	TRBD2	CASSLGLVSGSLSYEQYF	TGCGCCAGCAGCTTGGGTCTAGTGAGCGGGAGTCTGTCCTACGAGCAGTACTTC
NA	TRBV28	TRBJ1-5	NA	CASSFDSNQPQHF	TGTGCCAGCAGTTTCGACAGCAATCAGCCCCAGCATTTT
NA	TRBV5-4	TRBJ2-1	NA	CASSVDKSSYNEQFF	TGTGCCAGCAGTGTCGACAAGAGCTCCTACAATGAGCAGTTCTTC
NA	TRBV5-5	TRBJ1-1	NA	CASSLELTNTEAFF	TGTGCCAGCAGCTTGGAGTTAACGAACACTGAAGCTTTCTTT
NA	TRBV7-7	TRBJ2-5	NA	CASSPGFSGEETQYF	TGTGCCAGCAGCCCCGGTTTCTCGGGAGAAGAGACCCAGTACTTC
NA	TRBV15	TRBJ1-3	NA	CATSRARGFSGNTIYF	TGTGCCACCAGCCGCGCCAGGGGCTTTTCCGGAAACACCATATATTTT
NA	TRBV19	TRBJ1-4	NA	CASRTSRGEKLFF	TGTGCCAGTAGGACAAGCAGAGGGGAAAAACTGTTTTTT
NA	TRBV9	TRBJ2-7	TRBD2	CASSVVPSGTDEQYF	TGTGCCAGCAGCGTAGTGCCAAGCGGGACCGACGAGCAGTACTTC
once	TRBV12-3/TRBV12-4	TRBJ1-2	NA	CASSFIEGYGYTF	TGTGCCAGCAGTTTTATAGAAGGCTATGGCTACACCTTC
NA	TRBV24-1	TRBJ2-1	TRBD2	CATSDSASGGVMFF	TGTGCCACCAGTGATTCAGCAAGCGGGGGCGTGATGTTCTTC
NA	TRBV5-8	TRBJ2-1	NA	CASSSTFLSSYNEQFF	TGTGCCAGCAGCTCCACCTTTCTTAGCTCCTACAATGAGCAGTTCTTC
NA	TRBV5-1	TRBJ2-7	TRBD1	CASSLKTGPNEQYF	TGCGCCAGCAGCTTGAAGACAGGGCCCAACGAGCAGTACTTC
NA	TRBV6-5	TRBJ1-5	NA	CASSYRQSNQPQHF	TGTGCCAGCAGTTACAGGCAGAGCAATCAGCCCCAGCATTTT
NA	TRBV19	TRBJ1-2	TRBD1	CASSTYLMTGASSYTF	TGTGCCAGTAGTACCTACTTGATGACAGGGGCGTCTTCCTACACCTTC
NA	TRBV6-5	TRBJ1-3	NA	CASSSGSFGNTIYF	TGTGCCAGCAGCAGCGGGTCCTTTGGAAACACCATATATTTT
NA	TRBV7-2	TRBJ1-5	NA	CASSLTGNQPQHF	TGTGCCAGCAGCTTGACAGGCAATCAGCCCCAGCATTTT
NA	TRBV6-5	TRBJ2-7	NA	CASSRDLSGRYEQYF	TGTGCCAGCAGCCGCGACCTCAGCGGCCGTTACGAGCAGTACTTC
NA	TRBV3-1/TRBV3-2	TRBJ1-6	NA	CASSQFLGGGGSPLHF	TGTGCCAGCAGCCAGTTTCTAGGGGGTGGAGGGTCACCCCTCCACTTT
NA	TRBV14	TRBJ1-3	TRBD1	CASSWDRGSGNTIYF	TGTGCCAGCAGCTGGGACAGGGGATCCGGAAACACCATATATTTT
once	TRBV12-2	TRBJ2-1	NA	CASRLGLSGASSYNEQFF	TGTGCAAGTCGCTTAGGCTTGAGTGGGGCGAGCTCCTACAATGAGCAGTTCTTC
NA	TRBV3-1/TRBV3-2	TRBJ1-2	NA	CASSPSGPVGSGYTF	TGTGCCAGCAGCCCGAGCGGGCCTGTAGGCAGCGGCTACACCTTC
few	TRBV11-2	TRBJ1-1	NA	CASSFTTRRGRGSTEAFF	TGTGCCAGCAGCTTTACTACGAGAAGGGGCAGGGGAAGTACTGAAGCTTTCTTT
NA	TRBV5-1	TRBJ2-1	TRBD2	CASSLALAGGPYGNEQFF	TGCGCCAGCAGCCTGGCGCTAGCGGGAGGCCCTTATGGCAATGAGCAGTTCTTC
NA	TRBV9	TRBJ1-1	NA	CASSVKLDNPWTPEAFF	TGTGCCAGCAGCGTAAAACTGGACAACCCTTGGACCCCTGAAGCTTTCTTT
NA	TRBV11-2	TRBJ2-7	TRBD1	CASSPIGTGDFLEQYF	TGTGCCAGCAGCCCCATTGGGACAGGGGACTTTTTGGAGCAGTACTTC
NA	TRBV4-2	TRBJ2-1	TRBD2	CASSQSGRRSSYNEQFF	TGTGCCAGCAGCCAGAGCGGGAGGAGGAGCTCCTACAATGAGCAGTTCTTC
NA	TRBV18	TRBJ2-2	NA	CASSPFRVLSGELFF	TGTGCCAGCTCACCGTTTAGGGTTTTATCCGGGGAGCTGTTTTTT